This TCR beta chain was sequenced during a study of post-analysis software for immune sequencing data. General study results and limits: Normalized Chao1 diversity was significantly reduced in patients versus controls. Compared with controls, patients had more of about 5 TRBV segments, including TRBV5-6, TRBV5-1 and TRBV20-1.

Germline values: CDR1 SGHDN, CDR2 FVKESK. Germline trimming cut 0 bases from V and 13 bases from J; bases unmatched to any gene: 8. The CDR3 is 13 residues long. Turning to this clonotype: Its specificity is not known.

Included in the TCR beta cDNA libraries were unique molecular identifiers. T cells numbering roughly 1 to 10 million yielded cDNA molecules that totaled approximately 500,000. TCRdb re-derived calls from the PCR reads in MiXCR, one entry per CDR3 protein. Of hundreds of thousands of distinct CDR3 sequences listed, 30% to 40% are singletons. The chain is built from TRBV14 and TRBJ1-1; TRBD1 aligns across 7 bases. This receptor was identified in a girl aged 2-10 years with multiple sclerosis. The material sequenced was blood. CDR3 bases: TGTGCCAGCAGCCAAGACGAGGGGGCGAGGGTTTTCTTT. Amino acid sequence: CASSQDEGARVFF.